The T cell receptor beta chain described here comes from a study of T cell repertoires in cytomegalovirus infection. On the study more broadly: Public TCR beta signatures indicated both CMV infection and matching HLA type. Study-level points and caveats: There were carriers of CMV plus the relevant HLA, and cumulative public TCR beta family frequency identified them. Dominating the ex vivo response were HLA-C-restricted CMV-specific TCR beta clonotypes.

TCRdb re-derived calls from the reads in MiXCR, one entry per CDR3 protein. The table shows a few hundred thousand distinct CDR3 sequences, with more than 9% occurring only once. Details on this clonotype: Antigen: not known.

Sample: PBMCs. The receptor's source is a human donor in good health (CMV status not recorded). Some clones in this sample may be carry-over from other donors' samples.

The DNA of the CDR3 is TGCAGACCGACTAGCGGGACAGATACGCAGTATTTT. Translated, it gives CRPTSGTDTQYF. The chain uses TRBV20-1 and TRBJ2-3; TRBD2 aligns across 10 bases. Germline V lookup: CDR1 DFQATT, CDR2 SNEGSKA (reference sequence). This CDR3 is 12 amino acids long.